Sequencing of this TCR beta chain was carried out in a study of CD8 T cells in ankylosing spondylitis. General observations from the study: Disease-linked clones were CD8+ and relatively rare in peripheral blood. Typical of ankylosing spondylitis blood, it appeared, was a TCR beta motif of several highly homologous variants. A subset of motif variants has previously been described in the synovial fluid and blood of reactive arthritis.

Germline CDR1 is SGHTA and CDR2 is FQGNSA. The CDR3 length is 15 residues. Trimming stripped 2 bases from V and 6 bases from J, with 14 bases between. On this clonotype itself: Its antigen is unknown.

TCRdb itself ran the 5' RACE reads through MiXCR, one entry per CDR3 protein. The sample records 250,000 to 350,000 distinct CDR3 sequences, 20% being singletons. This TCR came from a male donor with ankylosing spondylitis or in good health (not recorded which). Sequenced: blood, either unsorted or a sorted T cell fraction (not recorded which). This chain joins TRBV7-2 and TRBJ2-1, with D possibly called TRBD1 or TRBD2 (5 bases each). CDR3 region: CASSLTGAGGNEQFF. DNA of the CDR3: TGTGCCAGCAGCTTAACAGGAGCCGGAGGCAATGAGCAGTTCTTC.